One and the same sample provided the 20 T cell receptor beta chains below, sequenced in a study of cytomegalovirus exposure and HLA in healthy donors (dated by TCRdb to 2017 to 2019). Preparation of the library involved the immunoSEQ multiplex PCR assay. For the multiplex PCR, a mixture combining 60 forward primers for TCR Vbeta segments and 13 reverse primers for TCR Jbeta segments was used. In its TCRdb copy, this immuneACCESS table keeps in-frame sequences only and misses some clones. Where compared with another copy, unresolved V genes explain less than half of these, and the others have no known cause. Counted in this sample were about 140,000 clones; more than 75% of them appeared once. The top ten clones comprise approximately 15% of the sample. Sequenced input: PBMCs. The receptors were gathered from a woman aged 40 to 49 in good health and CMV-seronegative.

This sequence joins TRBV5-1 and TRBJ1-4, with TRBD1 identical over 7 bases. Unmatched junction bases numbered 5, after V lost 4 bases and J lost 8 bases. Germline loops: CDR1 SGHRS, CDR2 YFSETQ. The CDR3 totals 13 residues. The CDR3: CASSLGQQEKLFF. As DNA, the CDR3 is TGCGCCAGCAGCCTGGGACAGCAGGAAAAACTGTTTTTT.

The rearrangement links TRBV7-6 to TRBJ2-5; 11 bases are shared with TRBD2. J gave up 3 bases and V 5 bases, and 17 bases lay outside the gene matches. The CDR3 runs to 19 residues. The germline gives CDR1 SGHVS, CDR2 FNYEAQ. The CDR3 DNA reads TGTGCCAGCAGCAAACTAGGGCTAACTAGCGGGGGAATCAAAGAGACCCAGTACTTC. Encoded protein: CASSKLGLTSGGIKETQYF. Combining the CDR3 with reference TRBV7-6 and TRBJ2-5 gives the whole variable domain GAGVSQSPRYKVTKRGQDVALRCDPISGHVSLYWYRQALGQGPEFLTYFNYEAQQDKSGLPNDRFSAERPEGSISTLTIQRTEQRDSAMYRCASSKLGLTSGGIKETQYFGPGTRLLVL.

This sequence joins TRBV28 and TRBJ2-2; D is unclear. Trimming stripped 4 bases from V and 8 bases from J, with 8 bases between. The CDR3 contains 12 residues. Germline CDR1 is MDHEN and CDR2 is SYDVKM. In nucleotides, the CDR3 is TGTGCCAGCAGTTCCCCTTCTGGGGAGCTGTTTTTT. As protein: CASSSPSGELFF.

V gene TRBV4-2 combines with J gene TRBJ2-7, with 8 bases identical to TRBD1. The germline CDR1 and CDR2 sequences are LGHNA and YNFKEQ. V shed 4 bases and J 5 bases; nucleotides not matched to a gene: 4. The CDR3 loop spans 13 amino acids. In nucleotides, the CDR3 is TGTGCCAGCAGCCCCGGACAGGGTAACGAGCAGTACTTC. This translates into CASSPGQGNEQYF.

This chain joins TRBV7-3 and TRBJ2-3, with no clear D. The germline V gene has CDR1 SGHTA and CDR2 FQGTGA. This CDR3 has 13 residues. V was shortened by 4 bases and J by 6 bases, with 11 bases between the two germline ends. The CDR3 region has the DNA TGTGCCAGCAGCTCCTCCCGGGTGGATACGCAGTATTTT. Its translation: CASSSSRVDTQYF. Full variable domain (rest looked up from reference TRBV7-3 and TRBJ2-3): GAGVSQTPSNKVTEKGKYVELRCDPISGHTALYWYRQSLGQGPEFLIYFQGTGAADDSGLPNDRFFAVRPEGSVSTLKIQRTERGDSAVYLCASSSSRVDTQYFGPGTRLTVL.

The chain uses TRBV28 and TRBJ1-2, with unresolved D. This CDR3 contains 12 residues. Trimming removed 4 bases at V and 4 bases at J, with 7 bases between. Per the germline V gene, CDR1 is MDHEN and CDR2 is SYDVKM. The chain's CDR3 is CASSYQSYGYTF. CDR3 coding DNA: TGTGCCAGCAGTTACCAGTCCTATGGCTACACCTTC.

Remarks on this clone: The junction differs from germline at one of its ends, possibly a read error. The rearrangement uses TRBV7-7 and TRBJ2-3; TRBD1 aligns across 7 bases. The CDR3 spans 15 residues. Germline V gene lookup returns CDR1 SSHAT and CDR2 FNYEAQ (reference sequence). The DNA for the CDR3 is TGTGCTAGCAGCCACGGGACAGAGCGCACAGATACGCAGTATTTT. It codes for CASSHGTERTDTQYF.

This sequence joins TRBV7-8 and TRBJ2-2; 9 nucleotides agree with TRBD2. The CDR3 spans 14 residues. V lost 7 bases to trimming and J lost 7 bases; unmatched junction nucleotides: 7. CDR1 and CDR2 (germline): SGHVS, FQNEAQ. The CDR3 DNA reads TGTGCCAGCAATATAGCGGGAGAAATCGGGGAGCTGTTTTTT. Its protein is CASNIAGEIGELFF.

The genes are TRBV7-6 and TRBJ1-1; D is perhaps TRBD1 (5 bases). The CDR3 loop spans 13 amino acids. The V gene lost 5 bases and the J gene lost 1 base, with 8 bases spanning the gap. The germline gives CDR1 SGHVS, CDR2 FNYEAQ. The CDR3 spells CASSHGGNTEAFF. Written as DNA, the CDR3 is TGTGCCAGCAGCCACGGGGGGAACACTGAAGCTTTCTTT.

V gene TRBV10-2 combines with J gene TRBJ2-7; the D is unclear. Germline loops: CDR1 WSHSY, CDR2 SAAADI. The CDR3 consists of 13 residues. Trimming took off 6 bases at V and 4 bases at J, with 13 bases between the two ends. The CDR3 nucleotides are TGCGCCAGCAGCAGTCTATCGGGTTACGAGCAGTACTTC. As protein: CASSSLSGYEQYF.

This clone was seen a few times. The gene calls are TRBV4-1 and TRBJ1-4; TRBD1 agrees at 9 bases. The V segment lost 2 bases and the J segment 10 bases; nucleotides outside the gene matches: 11. Germline CDR1 MGHRA, CDR2 YSYEKL. The CDR3 has 16 residues. The CDR3 loop is CASSQTSGQGVGKLFF. The CDR3 DNA reads TGCGCCAGCAGCCAAACCTCGGGACAGGGTGTTGGAAAACTGTTTTTT.

J is TRBJ1-1 and V is TRBV18; 9 bases are shared with TRBD1. Trimming at V came to 4 bases and at J to 2 bases, leaving 5 bases not matched to a gene. The germline V gene encodes CDR1 KGHSH and CDR2 LQKENI. The CDR3 is 15 residues long. CDR3 amino acids: CASSLAGQGNTEAFF. The CDR3 bases are TGTGCCAGCTCACTAGCGGGACAGGGAAACACTGAAGCTTTCTTT.

The chain has TRBV28 and TRBJ1-1, with a weak D call TRBD1 (6 bases). Germline loops: CDR1 MDHEN, CDR2 SYDVKM. Trimming took off 7 bases at V and 3 bases at J, with 12 bases between the two ends. The CDR3 consists of 13 residues. CDR3 sequence (DNA): TGTGCCAGCAAGCCAGGGGTAGACACTGAAGCTTTCTTT. Translating it yields CASKPGVDTEAFF.

The chain recombines TRBV5-4 with TRBJ2-3; perhaps TRBD2 as D (7 bases). The germline V gene has CDR1 SGHNT and CDR2 YYREEE (reference sequence). The CDR3 is made up of 14 amino acids. The V end lost 3 bases, the J end lost 4 bases, and 12 bases lay between the germline ends. CDR3 region: CASSSEGGSDTQYF. The CDR3 nucleotides are TGTGCCAGCAGCTCTGAGGGGGGGTCAGATACGCAGTATTTT. Complete variable domain (other parts from reference TRBV5-4 and TRBJ2-3): ETGVTQSPTHLIKTRGQQVTLRCSSQSGHNTVSWYQQALGQGPQFIFQYYREEENGRGNFPPRFSGLQFPNYSSELNVNALELDDSALYLCASSSEGGSDTQYFGPGTRLTVL.

The V gene is TRBV6-1, the J gene TRBJ1-3; 7 bases match TRBD1. The germline CDR1 and CDR2 sequences are MNHNS and SASEGT. The V and J ends lost 5 bases and 4 bases, in that order; junction bases with no gene match: 5. The CDR3 consists of 14 residues. In DNA, the CDR3 is TGTGCCAGCAGTTTGGGGACAGAAGGAAACACCATATATTTT. Its translation: CASSLGTEGNTIYF.

The rearrangement links TRBV9 to TRBJ1-6; 9 positions agree with TRBD1. J lost 10 bases, V lost 4 bases, and 9 bases had no gene match. From germline, CDR1 is SGDLS and CDR2 YYNGEE. The CDR3 runs 15 residues. CDR3 DNA: TGTGCCAGCAGCCCCGGGACAGGGAAAGTATCACCCCTCCACTTT. It is translated as CASSPGTGKVSPLHF.

The V gene is TRBV4-1, the J gene TRBJ1-5; D is unresolved. V lost 0 bases to trimming and J lost 0 bases, with 12 bases between them. Germline CDR1 MGHRA, CDR2 YSYEKL. This CDR3 has 17 amino acids. The CDR3, as DNA: TGCGCCAGCAGCCAAGACGGACCGGGGTATAGCAATCAGCCCCAGCATTTT. It translates to CASSQDGPGYSNQPQHF.

In its sample, this clone was seen a few times. A read error may produce the germline difference seen at one junction end. This sequence joins TRBV5-3 and TRBJ2-7, with 9 bases lining up with TRBD1. TRBV5-3 is classed as an ORF, of uncertain function. This CDR3 spans 14 amino acids. The CDR3 here is CASMPGGTGYEQYF. In DNA form, the CDR3 reads TGCGCCAGCATGCCCGGGGGGACAGGGTACGAGCAGTACTTC.

The chain uses TRBV18 and TRBJ1-4; D might be TRBD1 (5 bases). Germline V CDR1 and CDR2: KGHSH, LQKENI. The CDR3 totals 14 residues. Trimming cost V 3 bases and J 3 bases, with 8 bases left between them. The chain's CDR3 is CASSPTGANEKLFF. The CDR3 DNA follows: TGTGCCAGCTCACCGACGGGGGCTAATGAAAAACTGTTTTTT. Filled out from reference TRBV18 and TRBJ1-4, the complete variable domain reads NAGVMQNPRHLVRRRGQEARLRCSPMKGHSHVYWYRQLPEEGLKFMVYLQKENIIDESGMPKERFSAEFPKEGPSILRIQQVVRGDSAAYFCASSPTGANEKLFFGSGTQLSVL.

This clone was seen only a few times. The chain combines TRBV9 with TRBJ2-6; tentatively, D is TRBD2 (6 bases). Per germline, CDR1 SGDLS and CDR2 YYNGEE. The CDR3 consists of 15 residues. V was shortened by 2 bases and J by 3 bases, with 9 bases between the two germline ends. The CDR3 sequence: CASSVWGVGANVLTF. The CDR3 DNA reads TGTGCCAGCAGCGTTTGGGGGGTTGGGGCCAACGTCCTGACTTTC.